What follows describes a single TCR beta chain. Its antigen remains unknown. The record originates from a study of cytomegalovirus exposure and HLA in healthy donors. PCR amplification relied on 60 Vbeta primers (plus 13 Jbeta primers). The protocol was immunoSEQ multiplex PCR, while the TCRdb copy is restricted to in-frame clones and leaves out a portion. The table for this sample gives approximately 190,000 clones. The study, taken as a whole, reports: Later on, a genetic analysis was performed. It linked a missense variant in DCLRE1C with V- and J-gene trimming of TCR beta.

The specimen was PBMCs. The receptor was isolated from a man aged 30-40 years in good health and CMV-seronegative.

The DNA for the CDR3 is TGTGCCAGCAGCCCCAAAAAGAGCGGACAGGGGGCTTTTTCGGGCTACACCTTC. This encodes CASSPKKSGQGAFSGYTF. V is TRBV9 and J is TRBJ1-2; TRBD1 aligns across 11 bases. The V and J ends lost 4 bases and 8 bases, in that order; junction bases with no gene match: 19. The CDR3 covers 18 residues. Germline CDR1 SGDLS, CDR2 YYNGEE.